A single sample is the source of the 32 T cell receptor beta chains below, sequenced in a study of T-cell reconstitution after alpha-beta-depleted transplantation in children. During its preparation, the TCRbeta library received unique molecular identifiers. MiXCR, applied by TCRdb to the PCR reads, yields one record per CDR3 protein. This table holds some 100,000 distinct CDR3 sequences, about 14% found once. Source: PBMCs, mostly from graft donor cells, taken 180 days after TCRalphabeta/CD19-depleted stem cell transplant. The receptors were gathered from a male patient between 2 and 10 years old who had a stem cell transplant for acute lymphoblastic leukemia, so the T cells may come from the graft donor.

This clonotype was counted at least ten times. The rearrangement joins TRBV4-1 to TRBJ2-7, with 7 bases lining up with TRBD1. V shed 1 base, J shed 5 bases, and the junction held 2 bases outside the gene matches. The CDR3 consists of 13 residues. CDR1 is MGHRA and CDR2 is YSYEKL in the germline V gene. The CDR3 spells CASSQVQGDEQYF. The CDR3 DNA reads TGCGCCAGCAGCCAAGTTCAGGGGGACGAGCAGTACTTC.

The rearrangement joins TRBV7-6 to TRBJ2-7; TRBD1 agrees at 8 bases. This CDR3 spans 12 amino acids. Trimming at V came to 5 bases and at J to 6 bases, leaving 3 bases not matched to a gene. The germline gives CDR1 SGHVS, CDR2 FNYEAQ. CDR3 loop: CASSPTGGEQYF. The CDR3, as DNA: TGTGCCAGCAGCCCTACAGGGGGCGAGCAGTACTTC. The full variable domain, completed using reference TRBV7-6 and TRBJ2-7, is GAGVSQSPRYKVTKRGQDVALRCDPISGHVSLYWYRQALGQGPEFLTYFNYEAQQDKSGLPNDRFSAERPEGSISTLTIQRTEQRDSAMYRCASSPTGGEQYFGPGTRLTVT.

The CDR3 reads CASSEAGVGILNSPLHF. The CDR3 DNA follows: TGTGCCAGCAGTGAAGCGGGTGTAGGGATTTTGAATTCACCCCTCCACTTT. The V and J genes are TRBV6-1 and TRBJ1-6, with D unresolved. Germline CDR1 MNHNS, CDR2 SASEGT. V dropped 0 bases and J dropped 7 bases, with 16 bases sitting between them. The CDR3 covers 17 residues.

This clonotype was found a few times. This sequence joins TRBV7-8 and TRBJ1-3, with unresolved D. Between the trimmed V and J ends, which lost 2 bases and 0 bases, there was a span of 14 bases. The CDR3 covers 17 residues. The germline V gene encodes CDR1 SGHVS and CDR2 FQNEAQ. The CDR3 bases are TGTGCCAGCAGCTTAATTGAGAGCCCGATCTCTGGAAACACCATATATTTT. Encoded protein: CASSLIESPISGNTIYF.

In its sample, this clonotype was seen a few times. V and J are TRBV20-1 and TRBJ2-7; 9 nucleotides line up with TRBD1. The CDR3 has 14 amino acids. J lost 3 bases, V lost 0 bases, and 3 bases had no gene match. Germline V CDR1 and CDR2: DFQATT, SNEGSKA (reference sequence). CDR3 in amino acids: CSARDVDRGYEQYF. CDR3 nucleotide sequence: TGCAGTGCTAGAGATGTGGACAGGGGCTACGAGCAGTACTTC.

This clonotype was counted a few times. The CDR3 sequence is CSVPGQGVYGYTF. The CDR3 DNA reads as TGCAGCGTCCCGGGACAGGGAGTCTATGGCTACACCTTC. The V and J genes are TRBV29-1 and TRBJ1-2, with 9 bases matching TRBD1. The germline V gene has CDR1 SQVTM and CDR2 ANQGSEA. The CDR3 runs 13 residues. V was clipped by 6 bases and J by 4 bases; unmatched bases: 6.

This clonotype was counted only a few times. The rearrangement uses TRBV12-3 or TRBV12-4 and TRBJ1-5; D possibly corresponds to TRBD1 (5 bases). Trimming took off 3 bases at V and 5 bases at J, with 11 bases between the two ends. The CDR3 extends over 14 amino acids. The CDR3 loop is CASSFGGSYQPQHF. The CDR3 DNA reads TGTGCCAGCAGTTTTGGGGGGTCTTATCAGCCCCAGCATTTT.

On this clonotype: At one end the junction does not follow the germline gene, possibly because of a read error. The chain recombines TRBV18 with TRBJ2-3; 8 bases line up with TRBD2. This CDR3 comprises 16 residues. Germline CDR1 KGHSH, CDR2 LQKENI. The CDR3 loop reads CASPPTGGALAVTQYF. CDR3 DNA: TGTGCCAGCCCACCAACCGGGGGGGCCCTTGCAGTTACGCAGTATTTT.

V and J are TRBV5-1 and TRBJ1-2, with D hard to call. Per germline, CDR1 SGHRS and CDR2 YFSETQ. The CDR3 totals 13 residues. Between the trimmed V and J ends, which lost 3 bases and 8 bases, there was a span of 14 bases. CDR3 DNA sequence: TGCGCCAGCAGCTCGGCAGGTGCAACCGGCTACACCTTC. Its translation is CASSSAGATGYTF.

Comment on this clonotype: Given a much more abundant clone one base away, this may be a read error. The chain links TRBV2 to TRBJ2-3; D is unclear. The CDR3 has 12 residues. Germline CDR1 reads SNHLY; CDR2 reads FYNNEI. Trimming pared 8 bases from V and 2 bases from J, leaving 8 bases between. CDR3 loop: CASCLTTDTQYF. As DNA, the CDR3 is TGTGCCAGCTGTCTTACCACAGATACGCAGTATTTT.

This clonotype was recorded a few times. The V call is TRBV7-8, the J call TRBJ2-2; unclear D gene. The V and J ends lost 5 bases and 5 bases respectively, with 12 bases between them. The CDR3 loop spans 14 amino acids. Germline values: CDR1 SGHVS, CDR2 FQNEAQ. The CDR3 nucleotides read TGTGCCAGCAGCCCACCACTATTGACCGGGGAGCTGTTTTTT. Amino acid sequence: CASSPPLLTGELFF.

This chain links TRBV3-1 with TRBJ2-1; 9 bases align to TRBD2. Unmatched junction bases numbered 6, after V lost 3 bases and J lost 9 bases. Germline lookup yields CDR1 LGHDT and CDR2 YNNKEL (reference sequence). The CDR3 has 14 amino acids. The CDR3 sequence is CASSHGTSNGEQFF. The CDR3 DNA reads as TGTGCCAGCAGCCATGGGACTAGCAACGGTGAGCAGTTCTTC.

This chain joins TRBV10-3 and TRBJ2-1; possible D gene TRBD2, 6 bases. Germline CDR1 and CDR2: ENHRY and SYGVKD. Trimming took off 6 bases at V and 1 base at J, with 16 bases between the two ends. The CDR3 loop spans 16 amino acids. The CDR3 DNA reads TGTGCCATCAGCCCGGACCTCGGGACTTCCTACAATGAGCAGTTCTTC. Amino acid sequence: CAISPDLGTSYNEQFF.

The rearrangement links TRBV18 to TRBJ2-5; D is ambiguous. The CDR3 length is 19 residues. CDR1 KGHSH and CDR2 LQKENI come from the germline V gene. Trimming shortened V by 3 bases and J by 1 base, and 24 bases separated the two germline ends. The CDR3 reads CASSPPTLFSPWGQETQYF. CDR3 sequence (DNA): TGTGCCAGCTCACCTCCGACTTTGTTTTCCCCCTGGGGCCAAGAGACCCAGTACTTC.

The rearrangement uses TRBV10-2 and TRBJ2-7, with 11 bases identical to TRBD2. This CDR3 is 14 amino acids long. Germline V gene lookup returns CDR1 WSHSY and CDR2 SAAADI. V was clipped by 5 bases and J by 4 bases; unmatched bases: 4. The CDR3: CASSISGGEYEQYF. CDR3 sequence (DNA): TGCGCCAGCAGTATTAGCGGGGGGGAGTACGAGCAGTACTTC.

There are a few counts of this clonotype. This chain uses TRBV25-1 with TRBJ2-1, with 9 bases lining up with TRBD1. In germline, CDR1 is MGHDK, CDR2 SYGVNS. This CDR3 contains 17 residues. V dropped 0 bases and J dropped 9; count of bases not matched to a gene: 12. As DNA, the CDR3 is TGTGCCAGCAGTGAATATATTCTGACAGGGGGGCACGGTGAGCAGTTCTTC. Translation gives CASSEYILTGGHGEQFF.

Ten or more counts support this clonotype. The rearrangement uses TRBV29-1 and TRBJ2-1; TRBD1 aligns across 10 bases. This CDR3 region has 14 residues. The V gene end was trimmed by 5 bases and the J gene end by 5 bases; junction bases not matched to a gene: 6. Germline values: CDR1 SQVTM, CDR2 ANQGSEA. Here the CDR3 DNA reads TGCAGCGTTAGGGACAGGGGCTGGGACAATGAGCAGTTCTTC. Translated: CSVRDRGWDNEQFF.

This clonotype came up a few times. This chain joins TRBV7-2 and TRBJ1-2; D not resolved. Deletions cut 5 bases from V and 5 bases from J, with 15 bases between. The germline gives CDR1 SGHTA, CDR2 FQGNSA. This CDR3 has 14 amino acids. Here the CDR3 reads CASSLRPPSYGYTF. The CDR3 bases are TGTGCCAGCAGCCTTCGACCGCCTTCGTATGGCTACACCTTC.

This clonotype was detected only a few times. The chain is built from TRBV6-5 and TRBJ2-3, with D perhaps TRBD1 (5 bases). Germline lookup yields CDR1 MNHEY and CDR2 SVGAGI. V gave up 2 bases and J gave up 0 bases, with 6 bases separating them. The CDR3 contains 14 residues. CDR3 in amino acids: CASSYGASTDTQYF. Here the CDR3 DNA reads TGTGCCAGCAGTTACGGGGCTAGCACAGATACGCAGTATTTT.

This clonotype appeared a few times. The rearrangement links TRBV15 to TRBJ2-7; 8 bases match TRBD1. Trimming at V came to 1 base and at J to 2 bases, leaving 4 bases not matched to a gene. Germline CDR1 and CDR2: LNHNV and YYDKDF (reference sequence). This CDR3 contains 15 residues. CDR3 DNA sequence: TGTGCCACCAGCAGAGGGACAGGGAACCCCTACGAGCAGTACTTC. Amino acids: CATSRGTGNPYEQYF.

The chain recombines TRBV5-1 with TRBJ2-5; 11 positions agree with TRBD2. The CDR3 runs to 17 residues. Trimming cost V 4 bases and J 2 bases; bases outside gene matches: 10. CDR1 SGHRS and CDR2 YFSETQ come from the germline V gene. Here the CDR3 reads CASSALTSGILQETQYF. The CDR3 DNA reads TGCGCCAGCAGCGCCCTGACTAGCGGGATATTACAAGAGACCCAGTACTTC.

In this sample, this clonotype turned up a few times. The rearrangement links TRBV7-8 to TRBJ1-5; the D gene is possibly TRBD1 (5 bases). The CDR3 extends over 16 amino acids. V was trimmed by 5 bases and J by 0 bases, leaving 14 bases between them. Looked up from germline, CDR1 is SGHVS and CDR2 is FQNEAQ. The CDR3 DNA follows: TGTGCCAGCAGCCTTGCGGGGGGGAATAGCAATCAGCCCCAGCATTTT. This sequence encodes CASSLAGGNSNQPQHF.

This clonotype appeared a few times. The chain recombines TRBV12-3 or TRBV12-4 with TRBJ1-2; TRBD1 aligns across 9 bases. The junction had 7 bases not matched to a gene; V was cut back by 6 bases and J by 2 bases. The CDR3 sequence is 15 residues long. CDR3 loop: CASSHRQGVNYGYTF. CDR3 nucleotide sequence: TGTGCCAGCAGCCACAGACAGGGGGTGAACTATGGCTACACCTTC.

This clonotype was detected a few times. The CDR3 loop is CASSERGSNTEAFF. The CDR3 coding sequence is TGTGCCAGCAGTGAACGAGGCAGCAACACTGAAGCTTTCTTT. This chain connects TRBV2 to TRBJ1-1; D is uncertain. The CDR3 is made up of 14 amino acids. Germline values: CDR1 SNHLY, CDR2 FYNNEI. V was cut by 2 bases and J by 2 bases, with 9 bases left in between.

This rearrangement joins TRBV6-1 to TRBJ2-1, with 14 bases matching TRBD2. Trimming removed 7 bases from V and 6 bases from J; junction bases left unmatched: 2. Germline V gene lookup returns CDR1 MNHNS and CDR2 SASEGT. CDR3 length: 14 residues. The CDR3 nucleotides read TGTGCCAGCATCGGGACTAGCGGGGGCAATGAGCAGTTCTTC. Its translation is CASIGTSGGNEQFF.

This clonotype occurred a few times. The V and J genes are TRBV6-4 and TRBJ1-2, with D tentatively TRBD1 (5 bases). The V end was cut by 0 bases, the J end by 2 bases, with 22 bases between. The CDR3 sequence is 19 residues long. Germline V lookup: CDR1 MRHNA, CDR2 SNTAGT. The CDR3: CASSDSGCIPDSVNYGYTF. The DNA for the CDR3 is TGTGCCAGCAGTGACTCAGGGTGTATCCCAGACAGCGTGAACTATGGCTACACCTTC.

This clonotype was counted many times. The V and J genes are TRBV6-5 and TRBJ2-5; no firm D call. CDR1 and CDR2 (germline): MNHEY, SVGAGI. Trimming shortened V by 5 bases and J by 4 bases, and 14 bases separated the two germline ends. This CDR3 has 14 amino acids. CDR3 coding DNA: TGTGCCAGCAGTACTACGACGGGCGGAGAGACCCAGTACTTC. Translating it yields CASSTTTGGETQYF.

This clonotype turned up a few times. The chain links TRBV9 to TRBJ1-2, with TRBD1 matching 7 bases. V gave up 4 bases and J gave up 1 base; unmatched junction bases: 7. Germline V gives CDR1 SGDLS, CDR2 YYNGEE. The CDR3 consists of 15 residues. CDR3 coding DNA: TGTGCCAGCAGCCTTCTGACAGGGTTTAACTATGGCTACACCTTC. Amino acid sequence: CASSLLTGFNYGYTF.

In DNA, the CDR3 is TGTGCCAGCAGTTTTGATATTTCAGGGAGGAGTGAAAAACTGTTTTTT. Its protein is CASSFDISGRSEKLFF. The J gene is TRBJ1-4, the V gene TRBV12-3 or TRBV12-4; perhaps TRBD1 as D (5 bases). V lost 3 bases to trimming and J lost 7 bases, with 18 bases between them. The CDR3 extends over 16 amino acids.

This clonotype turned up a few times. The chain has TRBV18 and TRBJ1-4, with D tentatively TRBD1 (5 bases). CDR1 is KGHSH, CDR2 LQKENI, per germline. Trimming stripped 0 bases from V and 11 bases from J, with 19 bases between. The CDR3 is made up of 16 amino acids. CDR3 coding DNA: TGTGCCAGCTCACCACCGGAGATTAGCTGGGGGGGGAAACTGTTTTTT. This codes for CASSPPEISWGGKLFF.

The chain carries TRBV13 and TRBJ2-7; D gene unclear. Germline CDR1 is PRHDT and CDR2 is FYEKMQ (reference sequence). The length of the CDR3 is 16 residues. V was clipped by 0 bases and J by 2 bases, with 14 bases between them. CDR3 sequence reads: CASSLGGGVLPYEQYF. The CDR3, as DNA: TGTGCCAGCAGCTTAGGGGGTGGCGTGTTGCCCTACGAGCAGTACTTC.

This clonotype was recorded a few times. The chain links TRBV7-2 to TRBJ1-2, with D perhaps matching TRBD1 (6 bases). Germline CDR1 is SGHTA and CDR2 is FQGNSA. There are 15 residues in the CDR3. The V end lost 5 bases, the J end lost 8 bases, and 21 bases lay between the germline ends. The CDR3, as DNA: TGTGCCAGCAGCCCCCACAGGGAGGCCTTGAGGGGCTACACCTTC. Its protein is CASSPHREALRGYTF.